This TCR beta chain was recovered during a study of control samples from healthy donors and cancer patients. CDR3 length: 14 amino acids. CDR1 is LGHNA, CDR2 YSLEER, per germline. Trimming cost V 2 bases and J 5 bases, with 9 bases left between them. Here immunoSEQ multiplex PCR was the method, and the copy in TCRdb shows in-frame clones only, minus some. The profile shows fewer than 200,000 clones, about 90% of them singletons. The origin of this receptor is a woman aged 50 to 60 in good health. The specimen was blood. The gene calls are TRBV4-3 and TRBJ2-2; D is possibly TRBD1 (5 bases). The CDR3 sequence is CASSQLQGTGELFF. CDR3 coding DNA: TGCGCCAGCAGCCAACTCCAGGGAACCGGGGAGCTGTTTTTT.